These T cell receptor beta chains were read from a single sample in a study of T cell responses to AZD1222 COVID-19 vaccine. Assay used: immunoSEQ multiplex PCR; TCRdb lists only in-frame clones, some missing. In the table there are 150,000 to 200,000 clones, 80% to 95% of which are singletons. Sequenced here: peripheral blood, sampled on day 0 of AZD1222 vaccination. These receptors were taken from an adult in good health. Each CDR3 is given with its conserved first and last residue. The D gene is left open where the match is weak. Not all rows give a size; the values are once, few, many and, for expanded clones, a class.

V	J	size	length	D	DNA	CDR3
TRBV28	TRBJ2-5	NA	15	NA	TGTGCCAGCAGTACCACAAAGGGGACCTCAAGGACCCAGTACTTC	CASSTTKGTSRTQYF
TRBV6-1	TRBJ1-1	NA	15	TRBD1	TGTGCCAGCAGTGAGGACAGGGAGTGGGCCACTGAAGCTTTCTTT	CASSEDREWATEAFF
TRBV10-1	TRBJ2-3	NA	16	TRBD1	TGCGCCAGCAGTAGCAACCGGGACAGGATGACAGATACGCAGTATTTT	CASSSNRDRMTDTQYF
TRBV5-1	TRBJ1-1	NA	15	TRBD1	TGCGCCAGCAGCTTCAGGACAGGGGAGAACACTGAAGCTTTCTTT	CASSFRTGENTEAFF
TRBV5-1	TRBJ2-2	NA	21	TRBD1	TGCGCCAGCAGCTACCTACCTTCGGGACAGGGACCAACAACGAACACCGGGGAGCTGTTTTTT	CASSYLPSGQGPTTNTGELFF
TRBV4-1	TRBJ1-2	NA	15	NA	TGCGCCAGCAGCCAAGATCAACGGCCACATAATGGCTACACCTTC	CASSQDQRPHNGYTF
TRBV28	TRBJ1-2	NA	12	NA	TGTGCCAGCAGTTTCACGGGGAGTGGCTACACCTTC	CASSFTGSGYTF
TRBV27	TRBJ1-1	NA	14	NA	TGTGCCAGCAGTTGGGGGGTCATGGACACTGAAGCTTTCTTT	CASSWGVMDTEAFF
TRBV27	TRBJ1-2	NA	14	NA	TGTGCCAGCAGTTCTCGAGACGGATTCTATGGCTACACCTTC	CASSSRDGFYGYTF
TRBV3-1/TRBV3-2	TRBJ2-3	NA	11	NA	TGTGCCAGCAGCCTAGCAGATACGCAGTATTTT	CASSLADTQYF
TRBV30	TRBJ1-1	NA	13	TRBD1	TGTGCCTGGACGGGACAGATGAACACTGAAGCTTTCTTT	CAWTGQMNTEAFF
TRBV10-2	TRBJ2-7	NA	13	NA	TGCGCCAGCACGAGGGGGGACAGCTACGAGCAGTACTTC	CASTRGDSYEQYF
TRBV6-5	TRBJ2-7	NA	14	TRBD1	TGTGCCAGCAGGGTTGGACAGGGATCGTACGAGCAGTACTTC	CASRVGQGSYEQYF
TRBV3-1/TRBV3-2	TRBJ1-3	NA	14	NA	TGTGCCAGCAGCCGGGGTGACTCTGGAAACACCATATATTTT	CASSRGDSGNTIYF
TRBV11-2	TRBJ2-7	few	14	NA	TGTGCCAGCAGCCGGGTGACGGTCTCCTACGAGCAGTACTTC	CASSRVTVSYEQYF
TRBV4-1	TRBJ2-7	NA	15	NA	TGCGCCAGCAGCCAAGATCGCAACAGGCCCTACGAGCAGTACTTC	CASSQDRNRPYEQYF
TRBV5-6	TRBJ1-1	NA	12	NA	TGTGCCAGCAGCTCGGCTTTCCCTGAAGCTTTCTTT	CASSSAFPEAFF
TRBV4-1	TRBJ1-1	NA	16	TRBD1	TGCGCCAGCAGCCAAGGCTTAGGACAGGGGCTAAATGAAGCTTTCTTT	CASSQGLGQGLNEAFF
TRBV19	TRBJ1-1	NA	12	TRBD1	TGTGCCAGTAGTGTCCAGGGGGCGGAAGCTTTCTTT	CASSVQGAEAFF
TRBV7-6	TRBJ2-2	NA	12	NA	TGTGCCAGCAGCTTACACACCGGGGAGCTGTTTTTT	CASSLHTGELFF
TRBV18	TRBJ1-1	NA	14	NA	TGTGCCAGCTCATCGGACACCTTGAACACTGAAGCTTTCTTT	CASSSDTLNTEAFF
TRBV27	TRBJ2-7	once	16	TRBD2	TGTGCCAGCAGTTTAGGACTAGCGGGAGGTCGGTACGAGCAGTACTTC	CASSLGLAGGRYEQYF